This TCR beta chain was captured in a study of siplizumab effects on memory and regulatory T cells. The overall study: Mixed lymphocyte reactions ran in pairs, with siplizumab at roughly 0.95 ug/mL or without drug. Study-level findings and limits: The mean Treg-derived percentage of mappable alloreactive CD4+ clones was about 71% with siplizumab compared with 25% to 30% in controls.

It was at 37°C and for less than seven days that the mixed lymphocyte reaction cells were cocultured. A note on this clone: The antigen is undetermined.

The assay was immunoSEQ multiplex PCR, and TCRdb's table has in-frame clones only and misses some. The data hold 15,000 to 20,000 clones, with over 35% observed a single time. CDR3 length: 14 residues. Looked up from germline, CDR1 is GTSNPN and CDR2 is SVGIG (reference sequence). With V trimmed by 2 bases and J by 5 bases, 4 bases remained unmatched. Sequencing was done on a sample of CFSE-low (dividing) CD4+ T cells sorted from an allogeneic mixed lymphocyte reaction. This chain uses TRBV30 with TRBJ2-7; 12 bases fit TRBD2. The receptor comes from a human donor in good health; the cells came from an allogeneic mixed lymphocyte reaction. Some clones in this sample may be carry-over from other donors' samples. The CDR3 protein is CAWSILAGGDEQYF. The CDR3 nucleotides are TGTGCCTGGAGTATACTAGCGGGAGGTGACGAGCAGTACTTC.